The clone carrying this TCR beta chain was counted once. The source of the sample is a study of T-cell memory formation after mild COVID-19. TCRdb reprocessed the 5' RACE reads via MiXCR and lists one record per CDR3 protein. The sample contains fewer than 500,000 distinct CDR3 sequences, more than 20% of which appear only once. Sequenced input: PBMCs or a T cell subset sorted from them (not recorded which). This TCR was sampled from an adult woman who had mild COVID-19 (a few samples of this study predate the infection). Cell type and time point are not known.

CDR3 coding DNA: TGTGCCACCAGTGACCTGGTCAGGGGGTTAAGCACAGATACGCAGTATTTT. Residues: CATSDLVRGLSTDTQYF. The genes are TRBV24-1 and TRBJ2-3, with 7 bases aligning to TRBD1. V lost 4 bases to trimming and J lost 0 bases; unmatched junction nucleotides: 9. Germline CDR1 is KGHDR and CDR2 is SFDVKD. This CDR3 is built from 17 residues.